Below are 31 T cell receptor beta chains sequenced from a single sample in a study of cytomegalovirus exposure and HLA in healthy donors. This PCR relied on a set of 60 Vbeta primers and 13 Jbeta primers. Here immunoSEQ multiplex PCR was the method, and the copy in TCRdb shows in-frame clones only, minus some. The sample records approximately 170,000 clones, roughly 72% being singletons. The sequencing input was PBMCs. Source of these receptors: a middle-aged man in good health and CMV-seronegative.

The J gene is TRBJ2-7, the V gene TRBV5-6, with 12 bases lining up with TRBD2. Germline CDR1 SGHDT, CDR2 YYEEEE. V lost 4 bases and J lost 3; bases outside the gene matches: 2. The CDR3 is 14 amino acids. The CDR3 DNA follows: TGTGCCAGCAGCAAGACTAGCGGGAGCTACGAGCAGTACGTC. Encoded protein: CASSKTSGSYEQYV.

Points on this clone: The junction does not match germline at one end; this may be a read error. V is TRBV7-9 and J is TRBJ2-7; D perhaps matches TRBD1 (6 bases). The germline CDR1 and CDR2 sequences are SEHNR and FQNEAQ (reference sequence). The CDR3 totals 15 residues. CDR3 sequence: CSSSSLGAGSYEQYF. DNA of the CDR3: TGTTCCAGCAGCTCTCTGGGGGCCGGTTCCTACGAGCAGTACTTC.

The rearrangement joins TRBV5-5 to TRBJ2-2; maybe TRBD2 (5 bases). Between the trimmed V and J ends, which lost 2 bases and 6 bases, there was a span of 11 bases. CDR1 SGHKS and CDR2 YYEKEE come from the germline V gene (reference sequence). CDR3 size: 14 residues. CDR3 region: CASSFVSGSGELFF. In nucleotides, the CDR3 is TGTGCCAGCAGCTTTGTATCGGGGTCCGGGGAGCTGTTTTTT.

This sequence joins TRBV28 and TRBJ2-7; TRBD2 matches 10 bases. Per germline, CDR1 MDHEN and CDR2 SYDVKM. Unmatched junction bases numbered 1, after V lost 6 bases and J lost 2 bases. The CDR3 consists of 13 residues. The CDR3 loop is CASSTSGTYEQYF. For the CDR3, the DNA is TGTGCCAGCAGCACTAGCGGGACCTACGAGCAGTACTTC.

This sequence joins TRBV2 and TRBJ1-4; D unclear. The CDR3 is 14 residues long. Germline CDR1 reads SNHLY; CDR2 reads FYNNEI. Trimming removed 5 bases at V and 2 bases at J, with 9 bases between. The CDR3 spells CASSWGGTNEKLFF. In nucleotides, the CDR3 is TGTGCCAGCAGTTGGGGAGGGACTAATGAAAAACTGTTTTTT.

This chain links TRBV11-2 with TRBJ2-4; TRBD2 matches at 12 bases. CDR3 length equals 15 residues. Germline V lookup: CDR1 SGHAT, CDR2 FQNNGV. Trimming cost V 4 bases and J 7 bases; bases outside gene matches: 5. The CDR3 DNA reads as TGTGCCAGCAGCTCCGGGACTAGCGGGTATAACATTCAGTACTTC. It translates to CASSSGTSGYNIQYF. The full variable domain, completed using reference TRBV11-2 and TRBJ2-4, is EAGVAQSPRYKIIEKRQSVAFWCNPISGHATLYWYQQILGQGPKLLIQFQNNGVVDDSQLPKDRFSAERLKGVDSTLKIQPAKLEDSAVYLCASSSGTSGYNIQYFGAGTRLSVL.

This clone was recorded a few times. The rearrangement joins TRBV28 to TRBJ1-4; D possibly corresponds to TRBD1 (5 bases). Germline V CDR1 and CDR2: MDHEN, SYDVKM. This CDR3 contains 12 residues. V lost 5 bases to trimming and J lost 10 bases, with 11 bases between them. The CDR3 here is CASSPSDRKLFF. CDR3 nucleotides: TGTGCCAGCAGTCCATCCGACAGAAAACTGTTTTTT. The full variable domain, completed using reference TRBV28 and TRBJ1-4, is DVKVTQSSRYLVKRTGEKVFLECVQDMDHENMFWYRQDPGLGLRLIYFSYDVKMKEKGDIPEGYSVSREKKERFSLILESASTNQTSMYLCASSPSDRKLFFGSGTQLSVL.

This sequence joins TRBV27 and TRBJ2-4, with 9 bases that match TRBD1. Germline values: CDR1 MNHEY, CDR2 SMNVEV (reference sequence). Trimming removed 4 bases from V and 0 bases from J; junction bases left unmatched: 25. The CDR3 is 23 residues long. The CDR3 protein is CASSSPGTGWAAGMEVAKNIQYF. In DNA, the CDR3 is TGTGCCAGCAGTTCCCCCGGGACAGGGTGGGCAGCGGGAATGGAAGTAGCCAAAAACATTCAGTACTTC.

V and J are TRBV6-6 and TRBJ2-7; 9 bases match TRBD2. The V gene end was trimmed by 5 bases and the J gene end by 0 bases; junction bases not matched to a gene: 2. The CDR3 contains 14 residues. Germline V gene lookup returns CDR1 MNHNY and CDR2 SVGAGI (reference sequence). The CDR3 loop is CASSQTSGSYEQYF. The CDR3 coding sequence is TGTGCCAGCAGTCAGACTAGCGGCTCCTACGAGCAGTACTTC.

The CDR3 nucleotides are TGTGCCAGCAGCGCACCCCTTGGGACTAGCGGGAGGGCCATAGATACGCAGTATTTT. Encoded protein: CASSAPLGTSGRAIDTQYF. This rearrangement joins TRBV9 to TRBJ2-3, with TRBD2 matching 16 bases. Germline V gene data show CDR1 as SGDLS and CDR2 as YYNGEE. The V segment lost 3 bases and the J segment 5 bases; nucleotides outside the gene matches: 12. The CDR3 totals 19 residues.

The V and J genes are TRBV2 and TRBJ2-3; 8 bases match TRBD2. This CDR3 spans 15 amino acids. The V and J ends lost 5 bases and 4 bases, in that order; junction bases with no gene match: 8. Germline-derived CDR1 and CDR2 are SNHLY and FYNNEI. CDR3 sequence reads: CASSRPSGRADTQYF. The CDR3 DNA is TGTGCCAGCAGTCGTCCCAGCGGGAGAGCAGATACGCAGTATTTT.

The gene calls are TRBV25-1 and TRBJ1-3; the match to TRBD1 covers 7 bases. This CDR3 has 16 amino acids. Germline V gives CDR1 MGHDK, CDR2 SYGVNS. J gave up 9 bases and V 1 base, and 12 bases lay outside the gene matches. The CDR3 DNA follows: TGTGCCAGCAGTGAATTCGGGGACAGTTCTTTCGGCACCATATATTTT. Translation: CASSEFGDSSFGTIYF.

The gene calls are TRBV5-1 and TRBJ1-1; 7 nucleotides line up with TRBD1. The germline gives CDR1 SGHRS, CDR2 YFSETQ. CDR3 length: 13 amino acids. V was pared by 2 bases and J by 9 bases, with 7 bases of the junction left unmatched. CDR3 sequence: CASSLDDRVQAFF. The DNA of the CDR3 is TGCGCCAGCAGCTTAGATGACAGGGTTCAAGCTTTCTTT. The full variable domain, in which reference TRBV5-1 and TRBJ1-1 provide the parts outside the CDR3, is KAGVTQTPRYLIKTRGQQVTLSCSPISGHRSVSWYQQTPGQGLQFLFEYFSETQRNKGNFPGRFSGRQFSNSRSEMNVSTLELGDSALYLCASSLDDRVQAFFGQGTRLTVV.

This clone was seen more than once but under ten times. The chain is built from TRBV4-1 and TRBJ2-1; 8 nucleotides agree with TRBD2. This CDR3 contains 15 residues. V trimming: 8 bases; J trimming: 2 bases; junction bases outside the gene matches: 8. Germline V gives CDR1 MGHRA, CDR2 YSYEKL. CDR3 bases: TGCGCCAGCCTCCTGGAAGCGGGAGCCTACAATGAGCAGTTCTTC. Amino acids: CASLLEAGAYNEQFF.

The V gene is TRBV6-6, the J gene TRBJ1-5, with unresolved D. In germline, CDR1 is MNHNY, CDR2 SVGAGI (reference sequence). The CDR3 is 13 amino acids. Between the trimmed V and J ends, which lost 6 bases and 6 bases, there was a span of 12 bases. For the CDR3, the DNA is TGTGCCAGCAGCCAACTAGGCGGTCAGCCCCAGCATTTT. This encodes CASSQLGGQPQHF.

The chain has TRBV5-1 and TRBJ1-1, with D tentatively TRBD1 (5 bases). The CDR3 covers 16 residues. The V and J ends lost 0 bases and 2 bases respectively, with 14 bases between them. Germline CDR1 and CDR2: SGHRS and YFSETQ. For the CDR3, the DNA is TGCGCCAGCAGCTTGGCCGGGAGAACAGGTAACACTGAAGCTTTCTTT. This codes for CASSLAGRTGNTEAFF.

This clone appeared a single time. Other DNA variants within this sample encode the same CDR3. V is TRBV9 and J is TRBJ2-5, with D perhaps TRBD1 (6 bases). CDR1 and CDR2 from the germline V gene are SGDLS and YYNGEE. V dropped 0 bases and J dropped 2 bases, with 8 bases sitting between them. The CDR3 consists of 14 residues. The CDR3 DNA reads as TGTGCCAGCAGCGTAGGAGGGGGTCAAGAGACCCAGTACTTC. Its translation: CASSVGGGQETQYF.

This clone occurred once. This sequence joins TRBV11-2 and TRBJ2-4; 11 bases match TRBD2. In germline, CDR1 is SGHAT, CDR2 FQNNGV. Unmatched junction bases numbered 6, after V lost 2 bases and J lost 9 bases. The CDR3 is made up of 15 amino acids. DNA for the CDR3: TGTGCCAGCAGCTTATCCGGCCTAGCGGGAGGCATTCAGTACTTC. Its translation is CASSLSGLAGGIQYF.

The chain employs TRBV11-2 and TRBJ2-3; 8 positions agree with TRBD1. V lost 5 bases, J lost 3 bases, and 4 bases stayed unmatched. CDR3 length: 14 residues. The germline gives CDR1 SGHAT, CDR2 FQNNGV. For the CDR3, the DNA is TGTGCCAGCAGCCCAAGACAGGGGACAGATACGCAGTATTTT. Translating gives CASSPRQGTDTQYF.

The gene calls are TRBV7-9 and TRBJ2-7, with D tentatively TRBD2 (6 bases). This CDR3 has 14 residues. With 11 bases removed from V and 0 bases from J, the gap between germline ends came to 17 bases. Per germline, CDR1 SEHNR and CDR2 FQNEAQ (reference sequence). CDR3 in amino acids: CAGGTSLSSYEQYV. CDR3 DNA sequence: TGTGCCGGCGGAACTAGCCTGAGCTCCTACGAGCAGTACGTC.

The chain has TRBV5-1 and TRBJ2-5, with a possible D match to TRBD1 (5 bases). Germline loops: CDR1 SGHRS, CDR2 YFSETQ. Deletions cut 0 bases from V and 3 bases from J, with 15 bases between. This CDR3 has 16 amino acids. The CDR3 DNA reads as TGCGCCAGCAGCTTGGAGGGGTCCCGGGTCGAAGAGACCCAGTACTTC. This codes for CASSLEGSRVEETQYF.

Only a few counts were recorded for this clone. The V gene is TRBV10-2, the J gene TRBJ1-1, with 8 bases fitting TRBD1. Germline CDR1 is WSHSY and CDR2 is SAAADI. The CDR3 covers 12 residues. V shed 6 bases and J 8 bases; nucleotides not matched to a gene: 5. CDR3 coding DNA: TGCGCCAGCAGATGGGACAGGAACGAAGCTTTCTTT. Protein sequence: CASRWDRNEAFF.

The chain employs TRBV15 and TRBJ1-3, with no clear D. Germline CDR1 LNHNV, CDR2 YYDKDF (reference sequence). V lost 3 bases and J 0 bases, leaving 9 bases between the germline ends. CDR3 size: 15 residues. CDR3 sequence (DNA): TGTGCCACCAGCAGGGAGGTGTTCTCTGGAAACACCATATATTTT. Its protein product is CATSREVFSGNTIYF.

The V call is TRBV29-1, the J call TRBJ1-4, with 10 nucleotides matching TRBD1. This CDR3 is built from 14 residues. Germline CDR1 reads SQVTM; CDR2 reads ANQGSEA. After removal of 6 bases from V and 8 bases from J, the junction contained 9 bases not matched to a gene. Here the CDR3 DNA reads TGCAGCGTGGCTCTGACAGGGGGCAGGGAAAAACTGTTTTTT. As protein: CSVALTGGREKLFF.

The chain is built from TRBV29-1 and TRBJ2-3; a weak D match, TRBD1 (5 bases). Per germline, CDR1 SQVTM and CDR2 ANQGSEA. The CDR3 runs to 14 residues. The ends were cut back, 1 base at V and 2 bases at J, with 10 bases in the middle. CDR3 in DNA: TGCAGCGTTGAAGGCAGGGCAACCACAGATACGCAGTATTTT. The encoded protein is CSVEGRATTDTQYF.

V usage is TRBV11-2 and J usage is TRBJ2-3; 9 positions agree with TRBD2. The CDR3 has 18 amino acids. Looked up from germline, CDR1 is SGHAT and CDR2 is FQNNGV. Trimming cost V 0 bases and J 3 bases; bases outside gene matches: 10. The CDR3 DNA reads as TGTGCCAGCAGCTTAGATCTAAGAGCTAGCGGGATGACAGATACGCAGTATTTT. Residues: CASSLDLRASGMTDTQYF.

This clone was found once. The junction and the germline gene differ at one end; a read error may be behind it. This sequence joins TRBV7-9 and TRBJ1-1; possible D gene TRBD1, 6 bases. This CDR3 has 12 residues. The V gene's germline CDR1 is SEHNR and CDR2 FQNEAQ (reference sequence). CDR3 sequence: CSSSLWGPEAFF. The CDR3 bases are TGTTCCAGCAGCTTATGGGGGCCTGAAGCTTTCTTT. Full variable domain (outside the CDR3, taken from reference TRBV7-9 and TRBJ1-1): DTGVSQNPRHKITKRGQNVTFRCDPISEHNRLYWYRQTLGQGPEFLTYFQNEAQLEKSRLLSDRFSAERPKGSFSTLEIQRTEQGDSAMYLCSSSLWGPEAFFGQGTRLTVV.

This clone was detected only a few times. At one of its ends the junction is not consistent with the germline gene, which may arise from a read error. The V call is TRBV7-9, the J call TRBJ2-2; 11 positions match TRBD2. The CDR3 length is 18 residues. The germline V gene has CDR1 SEHNR and CDR2 FQNEAQ (reference sequence). The CDR3 spells CSSSSRYTSGRNTGELFF. The CDR3 DNA sequence: TGTTCCAGCAGTTCCCGTTACACTAGCGGGAGGAACACCGGGGAGCTGTTTTTT.

This clone was seen once. The genes are TRBV9 and TRBJ1-1; 7 bases are shared with TRBD1. Per the germline V gene, CDR1 is SGDLS and CDR2 is YYNGEE. The CDR3 runs to 15 residues. V lost 0 bases, J lost 0 bases, and 2 bases stayed unmatched. The chain's CDR3 is CASSVGDRLNTEAFF. Written as DNA, the CDR3 is TGTGCCAGCAGCGTAGGGGACAGATTGAACACTGAAGCTTTCTTT. The full variable domain, completed using reference TRBV9 and TRBJ1-1, is DSGVTQTPKHLITATGQRVTLRCSPRSGDLSVYWYQQSLDQGLQFLIQYYNGEERAKGNILERFSAQQFPDLHSELNLSSLELGDSALYFCASSVGDRLNTEAFFGQGTRLTVV.

The sample holds a few counts of this clone. The chain recombines TRBV7-3 with TRBJ2-2; 7 bases match TRBD2. The CDR3 is made up of 16 amino acids. The germline CDR1 and CDR2 sequences are SGHTA and FQGTGA. V was clipped by 5 bases and J by 2 bases; unmatched bases: 8. CDR3 residues: CASSLLAPTNTGELFF. In DNA form, the CDR3 reads TGTGCCAGCAGCCTACTAGCGCCTACTAACACCGGGGAGCTGTTTTTT.

The chain combines TRBV7-3 with TRBJ2-1; D gene ambiguous. Germline lookup yields CDR1 SGHTA and CDR2 FQGTGA. This CDR3 region has 13 residues. V was pared by 4 bases and J by 5 bases, with 9 bases between. DNA for the CDR3: TGTGCCAGCAGCTCCCAGAGGAACAATGAGCAGTTCTTC. Protein: CASSSQRNNEQFF.